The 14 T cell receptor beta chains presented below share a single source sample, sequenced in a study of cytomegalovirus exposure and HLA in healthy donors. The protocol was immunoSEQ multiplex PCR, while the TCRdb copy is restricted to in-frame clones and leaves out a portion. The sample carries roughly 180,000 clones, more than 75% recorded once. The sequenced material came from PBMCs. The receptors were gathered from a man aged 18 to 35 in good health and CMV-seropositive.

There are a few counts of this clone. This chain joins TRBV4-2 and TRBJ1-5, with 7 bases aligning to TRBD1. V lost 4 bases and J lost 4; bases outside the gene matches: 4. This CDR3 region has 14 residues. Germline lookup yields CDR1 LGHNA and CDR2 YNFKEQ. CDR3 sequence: CASSPGQSNQPQHF. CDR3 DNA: TGTGCCAGCAGCCCGGGACAGAGTAATCAGCCCCAGCATTTT.

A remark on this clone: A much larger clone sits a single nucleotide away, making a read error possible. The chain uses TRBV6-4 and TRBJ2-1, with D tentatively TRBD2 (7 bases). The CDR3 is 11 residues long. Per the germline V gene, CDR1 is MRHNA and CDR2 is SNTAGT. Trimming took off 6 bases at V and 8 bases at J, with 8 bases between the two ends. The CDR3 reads CASRGGDEQFF. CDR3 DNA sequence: TGTGCCAGCAGAGGGGGGGATGAGCAGTTCTTC.

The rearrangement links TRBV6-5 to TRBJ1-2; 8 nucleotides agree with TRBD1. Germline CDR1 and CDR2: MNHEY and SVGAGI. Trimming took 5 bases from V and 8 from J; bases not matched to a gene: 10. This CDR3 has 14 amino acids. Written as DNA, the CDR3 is TGTGCCAGCAGTGATACCGGGACAGGCTGGGGCTACACCTTC. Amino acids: CASSDTGTGWGYTF.

CDR3 in amino acids: CASGNRGGNQPQHF. The CDR3 DNA follows: TGTGCCAGCGGCAATCGGGGGGGCAATCAGCCCCAGCATTTT. The V gene is TRBV27, the J gene TRBJ1-5; TRBD1 is a possible D gene (5 bases). The ends were cut back, 8 bases at V and 2 bases at J, with 13 bases in the middle. Per germline, CDR1 MNHEY and CDR2 SMNVEV (reference sequence). The CDR3 has 14 amino acids.

The CDR3 region is CASSYVGGITEAFF. CDR3 in DNA: TGTGCCAGCAGTTACGTGGGGGGAATCACTGAAGCTTTCTTT. This chain links TRBV6-5 with TRBJ1-1; D might be TRBD1 (5 bases). Trimming left V 2 bases short and J 4 bases short, with 11 bases between. The CDR3 length is 14 residues. Germline V gene sequence: CDR1 MNHEY, CDR2 SVGAGI.

This CDR3 reads CASSAGQGVREQYF. The CDR3 nucleotides are TGTGCCAGCAGCGCCGGGCAGGGTGTACGGGAGCAGTACTTC. V gene TRBV9 combines with J gene TRBJ2-7; TRBD1 is a possible D gene (5 bases). With 3 bases removed from V and 7 bases from J, the gap between germline ends came to 17 bases. Germline V gene sequence: CDR1 SGDLS, CDR2 YYNGEE. This CDR3 spans 14 amino acids.

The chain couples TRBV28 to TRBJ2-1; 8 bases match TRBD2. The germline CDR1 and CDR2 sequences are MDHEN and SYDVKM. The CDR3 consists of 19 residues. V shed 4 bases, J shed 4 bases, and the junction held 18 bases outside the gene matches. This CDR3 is CASSSITGPGSGSYNEQFF. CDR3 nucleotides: TGTGCCAGCAGTTCGATTACGGGGCCAGGGAGCGGGAGTTACAATGAGCAGTTCTTC.

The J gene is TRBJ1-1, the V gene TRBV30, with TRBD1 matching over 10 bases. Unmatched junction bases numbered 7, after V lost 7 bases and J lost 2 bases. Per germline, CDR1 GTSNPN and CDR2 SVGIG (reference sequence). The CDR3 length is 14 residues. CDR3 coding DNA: TGTGCCTTTAGGGACAGGGGAGGAAACACTGAAGCTTTCTTT. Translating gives CAFRDRGGNTEAFF.

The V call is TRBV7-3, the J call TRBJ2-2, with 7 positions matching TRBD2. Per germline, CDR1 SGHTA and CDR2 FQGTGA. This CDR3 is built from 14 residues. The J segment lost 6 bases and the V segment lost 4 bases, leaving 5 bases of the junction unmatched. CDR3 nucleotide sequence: TGTGCCAGCAGCTGGGGGGGTGGGTCCGGGGAGCTGTTTTTT. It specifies CASSWGGGSGELFF. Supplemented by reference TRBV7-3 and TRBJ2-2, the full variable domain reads GAGVSQTPSNKVTEKGKYVELRCDPISGHTALYWYRQSLGQGPEFLIYFQGTGAADDSGLPNDRFFAVRPEGSVSTLKIQRTERGDSAVYLCASSWGGGSGELFFGEGSRLTVL.

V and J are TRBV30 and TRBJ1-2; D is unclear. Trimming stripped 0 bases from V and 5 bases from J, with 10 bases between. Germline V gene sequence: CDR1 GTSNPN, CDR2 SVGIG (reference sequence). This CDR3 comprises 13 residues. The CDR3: CAWSVRRDYGYTF. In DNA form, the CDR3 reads TGTGCCTGGAGTGTACGACGGGATTATGGCTACACCTTC.

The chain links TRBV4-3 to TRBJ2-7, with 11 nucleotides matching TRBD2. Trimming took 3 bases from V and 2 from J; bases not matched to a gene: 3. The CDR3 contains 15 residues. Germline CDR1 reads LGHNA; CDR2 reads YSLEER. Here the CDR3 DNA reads TGCGCCAGCAGCCAGCGACTAGCGGGACCCTACGAGCAGTACTTC. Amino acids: CASSQRLAGPYEQYF.

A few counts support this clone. The CDR3 here is CASSPGGGRAPYEQYF. The CDR3 coding sequence is TGTGCCAGCAGCCCCGGGGGGGGGAGGGCTCCCTACGAGCAGTACTTC. The rearrangement links TRBV5-4 to TRBJ2-7; TRBD2 matches 8 bases. Germline V gene lookup returns CDR1 SGHNT and CDR2 YYREEE (reference sequence). This CDR3 is built from 16 residues. Trimming removed 4 bases from V and 2 bases from J; junction bases left unmatched: 11.

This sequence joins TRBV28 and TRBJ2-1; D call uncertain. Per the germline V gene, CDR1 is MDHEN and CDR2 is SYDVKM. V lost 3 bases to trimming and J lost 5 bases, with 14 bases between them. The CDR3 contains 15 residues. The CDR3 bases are TGTGCCAGCAGTTTGAGTCCCTCGGTTGACAATGAGCAGTTCTTC. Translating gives CASSLSPSVDNEQFF.

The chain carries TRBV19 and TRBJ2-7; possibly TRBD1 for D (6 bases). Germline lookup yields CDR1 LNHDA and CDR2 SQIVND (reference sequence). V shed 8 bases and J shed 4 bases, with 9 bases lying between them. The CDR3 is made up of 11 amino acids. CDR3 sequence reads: CASVQGYEQYF. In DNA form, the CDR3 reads TGTGCCAGTGTACAGGGTTACGAGCAGTACTTC.